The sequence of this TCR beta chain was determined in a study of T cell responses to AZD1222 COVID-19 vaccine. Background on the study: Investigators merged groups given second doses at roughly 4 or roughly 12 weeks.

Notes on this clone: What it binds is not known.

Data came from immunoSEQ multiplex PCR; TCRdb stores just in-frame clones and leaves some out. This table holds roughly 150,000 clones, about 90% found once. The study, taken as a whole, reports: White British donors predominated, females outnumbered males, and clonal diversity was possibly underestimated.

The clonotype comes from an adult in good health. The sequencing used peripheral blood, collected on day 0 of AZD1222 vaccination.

The CDR3 here is CASSADRVGYGYTF. The CDR3 DNA reads TGTGCCAGCAGCGCGGACAGGGTTGGCTATGGCTACACCTTC. J is TRBJ1-2 and V is TRBV2, with 8 nucleotides matching TRBD1. V lost 6 bases to trimming and J lost 4 bases; unmatched junction nucleotides: 7. CDR3 size: 14 residues. Germline-derived CDR1 and CDR2 are SNHLY and FYNNEI. Using reference TRBV2 and TRBJ1-2 for the parts outside the CDR3, the full variable domain is EPEVTQTPSHQVTQMGQEVILRCVPISNHLYFYWYRQILGQKVEFLVSFYNNEISEKSEIFDDQFSVERPDGSNFTLKIRSTKLEDSAMYFCASSADRVGYGYTFGSGTRLTVV.